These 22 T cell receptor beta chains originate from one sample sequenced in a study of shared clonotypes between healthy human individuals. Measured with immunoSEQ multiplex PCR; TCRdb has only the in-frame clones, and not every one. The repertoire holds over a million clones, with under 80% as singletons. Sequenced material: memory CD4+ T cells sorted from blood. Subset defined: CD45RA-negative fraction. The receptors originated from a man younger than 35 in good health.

CDR3 sequence (DNA): TGTGCCAGCAGCACTCGGGCCGCGAACACCATATATTTT. This codes for CASSTRAANTIYF. The chain is built from TRBV9 and TRBJ1-3; no firm D call. The germline V and J ends were trimmed by 4 bases and 7 bases, with 12 bases remaining between them. This CDR3 comprises 13 residues. Germline CDR1 and CDR2: SGDLS and YYNGEE.

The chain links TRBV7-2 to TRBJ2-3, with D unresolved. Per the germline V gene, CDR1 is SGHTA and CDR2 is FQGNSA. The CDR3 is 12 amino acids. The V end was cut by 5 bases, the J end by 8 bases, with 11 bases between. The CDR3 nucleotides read TGTGCCAGCAGCCAGGACGTCGCTACGCAGTATTTT. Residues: CASSQDVATQYF.

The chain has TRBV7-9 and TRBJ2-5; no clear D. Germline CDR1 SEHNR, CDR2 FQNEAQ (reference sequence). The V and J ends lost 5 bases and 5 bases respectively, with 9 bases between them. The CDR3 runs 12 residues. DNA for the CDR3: TGTGCCAGCAGCCCAGAGTCGGAGACCCAGTACTTC. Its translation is CASSPESETQYF.

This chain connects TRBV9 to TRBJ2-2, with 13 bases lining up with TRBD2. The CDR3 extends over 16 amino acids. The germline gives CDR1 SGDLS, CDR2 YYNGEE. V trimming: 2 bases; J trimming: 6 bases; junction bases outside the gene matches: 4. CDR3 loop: CASSVAGTSGAGELFF. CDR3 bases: TGTGCCAGCAGCGTTGCCGGGACTAGCGGGGCCGGGGAGCTGTTTTTT.

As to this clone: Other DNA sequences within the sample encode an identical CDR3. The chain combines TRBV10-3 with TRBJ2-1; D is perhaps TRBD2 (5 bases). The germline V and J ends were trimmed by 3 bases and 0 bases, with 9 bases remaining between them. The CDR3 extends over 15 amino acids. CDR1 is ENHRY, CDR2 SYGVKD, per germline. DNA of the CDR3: TGTGCCATCAGTGAATCGGGGAGCTCCTACAATGAGCAGTTCTTC. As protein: CAISESGSSYNEQFF.

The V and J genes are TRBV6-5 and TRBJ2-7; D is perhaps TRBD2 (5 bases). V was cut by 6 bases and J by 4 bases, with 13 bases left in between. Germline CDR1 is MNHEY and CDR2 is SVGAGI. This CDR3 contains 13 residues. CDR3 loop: CASSRPTTYEQYF. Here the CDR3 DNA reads TGTGCCAGCAGCCGCCCGACTACATACGAGCAGTACTTC.

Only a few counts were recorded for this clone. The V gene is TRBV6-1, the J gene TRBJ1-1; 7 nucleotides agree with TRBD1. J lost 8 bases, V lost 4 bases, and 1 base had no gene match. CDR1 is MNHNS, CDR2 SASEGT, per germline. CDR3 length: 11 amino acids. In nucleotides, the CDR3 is TGTGCCAGCAGTGTGGGACAGGAAGCTTTCTTT. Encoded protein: CASSVGQEAFF.

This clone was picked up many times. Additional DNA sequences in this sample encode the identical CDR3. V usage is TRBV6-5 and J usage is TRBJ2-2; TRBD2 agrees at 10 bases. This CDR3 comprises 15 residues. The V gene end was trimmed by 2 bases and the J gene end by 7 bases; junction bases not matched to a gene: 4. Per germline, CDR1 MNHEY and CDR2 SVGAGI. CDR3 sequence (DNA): TGTGCCAGCAGTTACGCTAGCGGGGGAAGCGGGGAGCTGTTTTTT. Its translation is CASSYASGGSGELFF.

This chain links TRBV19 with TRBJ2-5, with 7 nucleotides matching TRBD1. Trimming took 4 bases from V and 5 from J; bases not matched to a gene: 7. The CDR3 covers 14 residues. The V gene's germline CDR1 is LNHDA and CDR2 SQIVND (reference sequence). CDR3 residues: CASSNQGQRETQYF. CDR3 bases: TGTGCCAGTAGTAACCAGGGACAGAGGGAGACCCAGTACTTC.

CDR3 DNA sequence: TGTGCCAGCAGCAACTCACGTGGTAGCGGGGCCGATACGCAGTATTTT. This gives the protein CASSNSRGSGADTQYF. The genes are TRBV5-4 and TRBJ2-3; TRBD2 matches 8 bases. The CDR3 extends over 16 amino acids. The ends lost 4 bases at V and 6 bases at J; junction bases unmatched: 13. CDR1 is SGHNT, CDR2 YYREEE, per germline (reference sequence).

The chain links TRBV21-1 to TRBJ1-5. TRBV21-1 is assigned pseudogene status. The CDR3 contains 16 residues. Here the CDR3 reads CASSKVGVRVRQPQHF. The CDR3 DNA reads TGTGCCAGCAGCAAAGTGGGGGTGCGAGTGCGCCAGCCCCAGCATTTT.

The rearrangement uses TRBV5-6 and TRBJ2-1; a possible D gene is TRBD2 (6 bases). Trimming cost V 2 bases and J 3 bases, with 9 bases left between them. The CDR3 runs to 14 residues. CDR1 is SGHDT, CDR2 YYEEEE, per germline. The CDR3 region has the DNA TGTGCCAGCAGCTTTACTAGCTACTACAATGAGCAGTTCTTC. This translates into CASSFTSYYNEQFF.

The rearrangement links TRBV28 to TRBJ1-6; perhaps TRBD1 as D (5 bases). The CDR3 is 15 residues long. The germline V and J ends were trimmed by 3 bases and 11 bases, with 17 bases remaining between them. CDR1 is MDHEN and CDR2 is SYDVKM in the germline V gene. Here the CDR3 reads CASSLGRGARTPLHF. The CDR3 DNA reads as TGTGCCAGCAGTTTGGGCCGCGGGGCGCGAACACCCCTCCACTTT.

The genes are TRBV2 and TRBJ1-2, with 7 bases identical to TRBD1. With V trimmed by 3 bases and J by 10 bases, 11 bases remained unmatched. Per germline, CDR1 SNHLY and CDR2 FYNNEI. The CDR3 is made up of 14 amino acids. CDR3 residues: CASSDPRQGNSYTF. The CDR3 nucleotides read TGTGCCAGCAGTGACCCCCGACAGGGAAACTCCTACACCTTC.

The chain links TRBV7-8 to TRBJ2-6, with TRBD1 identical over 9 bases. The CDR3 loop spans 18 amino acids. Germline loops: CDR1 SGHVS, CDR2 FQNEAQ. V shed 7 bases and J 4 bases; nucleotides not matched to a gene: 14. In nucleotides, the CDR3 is TGTGCCAGCACCTTGTTGGGACAGGGTTCGCGCGGGGCCAACGTCCTGACTTTC. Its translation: CASTLLGQGSRGANVLTF. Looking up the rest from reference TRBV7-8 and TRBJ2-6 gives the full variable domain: GAGVSQSPRYKVAKRGQDVALRCDPISGHVSLFWYQQALGQGPEFLTYFQNEAQLDKSGLPSDRFFAERPEGSVSTLKIQRTQQEDSAVYLCASTLLGQGSRGANVLTFGAGSRLTVL.

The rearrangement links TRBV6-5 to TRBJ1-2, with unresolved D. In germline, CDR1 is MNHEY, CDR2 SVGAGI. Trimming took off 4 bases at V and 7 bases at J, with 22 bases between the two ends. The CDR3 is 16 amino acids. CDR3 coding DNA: TGTGCCAGCAGTTCAAATGAAAGAGGAGCAGAGGGTGGCTACACCTTC. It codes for CASSSNERGAEGGYTF.

The CDR3 loop reads CASRLGVQPQHF. Here the CDR3 DNA reads TGTGCCAGCAGATTAGGGGTTCAGCCCCAGCATTTT. The genes are TRBV28 and TRBJ1-5; D may be TRBD1 (5 bases). V dropped 6 bases and J dropped 6 bases, with 9 bases sitting between them. Germline-derived CDR1 and CDR2 are MDHEN and SYDVKM. CDR3 length: 12 amino acids.

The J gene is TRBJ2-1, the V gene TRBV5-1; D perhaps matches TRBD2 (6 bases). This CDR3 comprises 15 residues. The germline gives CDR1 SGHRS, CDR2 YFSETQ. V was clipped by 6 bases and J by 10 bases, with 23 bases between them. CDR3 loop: CASIRTPLYAGEQFF. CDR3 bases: TGCGCCAGCATCCGGACTCCCCTTTACGCGGGGGAGCAGTTCTTC.

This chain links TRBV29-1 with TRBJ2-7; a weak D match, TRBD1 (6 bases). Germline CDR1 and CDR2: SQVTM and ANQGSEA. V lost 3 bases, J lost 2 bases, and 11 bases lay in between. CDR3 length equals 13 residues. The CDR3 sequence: CSVEGTSPYEQYF. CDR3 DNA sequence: TGCAGCGTTGAGGGGACATCCCCCTACGAGCAGTACTTC.

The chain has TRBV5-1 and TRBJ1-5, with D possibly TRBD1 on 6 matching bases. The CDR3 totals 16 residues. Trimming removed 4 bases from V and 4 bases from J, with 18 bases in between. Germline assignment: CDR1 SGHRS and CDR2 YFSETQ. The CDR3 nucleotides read TGCGCCAGCAGCCCTGGGCAGGGGTTGGGAAATCAGCCCCAGCATTTT. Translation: CASSPGQGLGNQPQHF.

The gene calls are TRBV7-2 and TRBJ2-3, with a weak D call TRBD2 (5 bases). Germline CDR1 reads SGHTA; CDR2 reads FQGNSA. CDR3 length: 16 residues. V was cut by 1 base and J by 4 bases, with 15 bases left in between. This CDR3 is CASSLVGTGTADTQYF. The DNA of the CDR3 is TGTGCCAGCAGCTTAGTAGGTACGGGAACGGCAGATACGCAGTATTTT. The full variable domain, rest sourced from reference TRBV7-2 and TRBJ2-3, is GAGVSQSPSNKVTEKGKDVELRCDPISGHTALYWYRQSLGQGLEFLIYFQGNSAPDKSGLPSDRFSAERTGGSVSTLTIQRTQQEDSAVYLCASSLVGTGTADTQYFGPGTRLTVL.

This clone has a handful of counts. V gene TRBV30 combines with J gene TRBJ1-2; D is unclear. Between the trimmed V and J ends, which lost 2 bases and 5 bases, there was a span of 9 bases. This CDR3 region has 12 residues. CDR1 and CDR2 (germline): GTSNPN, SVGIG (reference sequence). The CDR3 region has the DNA TGTGCCTGGAGTCCCCAGGCGTATGGCTACACCTTC. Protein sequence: CAWSPQAYGYTF.